This section outlines one T cell receptor beta chain sequence together with its context. Only a few counts were recorded for this clonotype. Its antigen remains unidentified. Per-base quality was not reported, and no clone a single base away is much larger than it. According to the germline V gene, CDR1 reads SGHTA and CDR2 reads FQGNSA. A distance of 17 bases separates the germline ends of V and J, which lose 0 bases and 8 bases respectively. The CDR3 goes from the cysteine to the phenylalanine over 17 residues. Just CDR3 DNA is preserved here, 51 bases in frame from base 1. This sample is drawn from a study of T cells in Graves' hyperthyroidism and ophthalmopathy (dated by TCRdb to the late 2010s). Broadly, across the study: Peripheral blood samples were taken at initial diagnosis, before any treatment was given. For training and testing, the approximately 97 patients in the discovery cohort were randomly divided in a 7:3 ratio. A discovery cohort of roughly 100 patients, 43 with Graves' ophthalmopathy and over 55 with stable Graves' hyperthyroidism, was used to find distinguishing TCR V-J signatures. Prospective prediction of ophthalmopathy was tested in an independent validation cohort consisting of roughly 19 hyperthyroidism patients and more than 15 patients who later progressed to ophthalmopathy. Following sampling, methimazole starting at 30 mg daily was given to hyperthyroidism patients, and high-dose intravenous methylprednisolone was given to ophthalmopathy patients. The study also compared thyroid tissue and blood T-cell repertoires from roughly 6 Graves' hyperthyroidism patients. According to the paper, TCR Vbeta CDR3 sequencing was carried out on 135 peripheral blood samples, which came from 40 to 45 ophthalmopathy, 75 or so hyperthyroidism and roughly 17 progressor patients.

Graves' hyperthyroidism was defined as stable when no progression to ophthalmopathy occurred over 18 months of follow-up. Hyperthyroidism patients were newly diagnosed, had a disease duration of under 2 months, and were aged 18 to 65 years. Exclusion was applied to patients with uncontrolled infections, other autoimmune diseases, pregnancy or lactation. Clinical symptoms, serum thyroxine and TRAb, thyroid ultrasound, and orbital computed tomography formed the basis for the diagnoses. PBMCs were separated from 10 ml of fresh peripheral blood using Ficoll-Paque density gradient centrifugation. Total RNA was extracted with Trizol reagent, and quality was checked on an Agilent 2100 Bioanalyzer. What the authors observed across the whole study: No statistical method was used to set the sample size in advance, and investigators knew the group allocation. In cross-validation, a model built on a 13 V-J signature told ophthalmopathy apart from stable hyperthyroidism with approximately 90% sensitivity and 81% to 82% specificity, and in testing the same model reached 80%/75%. Most expanded thyroid clonotypes (frequency above 0.001) were also detected in blood, a finding suggesting that blood repertoires may reflect thyroid immune responses. In validation, the model predicted progression to ophthalmopathy with 55% to 71% sensitivity and about 72% specificity, a median of approximately 6.7 months before onset.

TCR beta CDR3 regions were amplified from RNA transcripts. A first-round RT-PCR of the TCR CDR3 used the HTBI primer set with the Qiagen OneStep RT-PCR kit. Libraries were constructed in a second round of multiplex PCR, after which size selection and purification were performed. Paired-end sequencing of the libraries was performed with 100 bp reads on an Illumina HiSeq2000. The original pipeline was this. SOAPnuke was used to process the raw data, throwing out any read that contained adapters or uncalled bases, had a mean Phred below 15, or lacked an exact constant-primer or identifier match. High-quality paired reads were merged using COPE v1.2.5, and each unique nucleotide sequence was defined as a clonotype. MiTCR v1.1 was used to align the clonotypes against IMGT TRBV, TRBD and TRBJ reference segments. The analysis included only V-J combinations with a frequency above 0.0001, which together covered 99% to 99.2% of the repertoires. A TCS score was defined as the ratio of F50 (clonal expansion) to E x V (chaos), with BLOSUM62-based TCRdist applied between CDR3 peptides within each V-J. Welch's t-statistics and random forest reduced roughly 500 V-J features to about 13, which were used in a naive Bayes classifier (R e1071). The public sequencing data were trimmed at Q25 with fastp and processed into clonotypes with MiXCR by TCRdb, which kept only in-frame beta chains. Each entry is one CDR3 protein sequence, shown with its most common DNA and genes. In this record, the V and J calls reflect TCRdb's handling and not the investigators' own analysis. A total of 470,000 or so distinct CDR3 sequences appear in this sample, less than 25% of them only once. Approximately 26% of the sample goes to the ten largest clones.

The origin of this receptor is a man aged 18 to 29 with Graves' hyperthyroidism. This sequence uses TRBV7-2 and TRBJ1-6, with a weak D call of TRBD1 (6 bases match). What was sequenced was blood. The encoded CDR3 is CASSLAFKLDRDSPLHF. The DNA reads TGTGCCAGCAGCTTAGCCTTCAAACTGGACAGAGATTCACCCCTCCACTTT.